Ten or more counts support the clone carrying this T cell receptor (beta chain). The target antigen is unknown. The sample originates from a study of CD8 T cells in ankylosing spondylitis. Study findings and constraints: The clones that were linked to disease were reported to be significantly enriched in matched synovial fluid samples from ankylosing spondylitis patients. Seemingly distinctive of ankylosing spondylitis blood was a TCR beta motif formed by eight highly homologous variants.

The ends were cut back, 1 base at V and 7 bases at J, with 11 bases in the middle. Germline V gene data show CDR1 as DFQATT and CDR2 as SNEGSKA (reference sequence). This CDR3 comprises 13 residues. Libraries for TCR beta were made by quantitative 5'-RACE with molecular barcodes. Each CDR3 protein gets one entry after TCRdb re-called the 5' RACE reads with MiXCR. The data hold hundreds of thousands of distinct CDR3 sequences, with about 10% observed a single time. This clonotype originated in a male donor with ankylosing spondylitis. The chain links TRBV20-1 to TRBJ1-5; no definite D call. The material sequenced was blood, either unsorted or a sorted T cell fraction (not recorded which). The CDR3 reads CSARAPRGQPQHF. CDR3 sequence (DNA): TGCAGTGCTAGAGCACCCCGGGGACAGCCCCAGCATTTT.